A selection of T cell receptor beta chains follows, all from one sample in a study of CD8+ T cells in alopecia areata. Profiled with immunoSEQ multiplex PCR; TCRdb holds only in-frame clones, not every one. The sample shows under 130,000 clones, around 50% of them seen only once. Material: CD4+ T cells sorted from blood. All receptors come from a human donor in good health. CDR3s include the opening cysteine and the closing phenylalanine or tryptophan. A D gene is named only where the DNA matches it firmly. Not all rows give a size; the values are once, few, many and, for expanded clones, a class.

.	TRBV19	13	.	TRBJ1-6	TGTGCCAGTAGTATAGTTGTGAAGTCACCCCTCCACTTT	CASSIVVKSPLHF
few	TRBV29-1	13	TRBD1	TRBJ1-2	TGCAGCGTCGGAGGGGGCTCTAACTATGGCTACACCTTC	CSVGGGSNYGYTF
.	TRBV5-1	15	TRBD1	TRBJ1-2	TGCGCCAGCAGCCTGGAAACCGGGACAGCCTATGGCTACACCTTC	CASSLETGTAYGYTF
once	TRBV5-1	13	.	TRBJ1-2	TGCGCCAGCAGGGAGACAGTTAACTATGGCTACACCTTC	CASRETVNYGYTF
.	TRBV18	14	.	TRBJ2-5	TGTGCCAGCTCACCACAACAGGGCCGAGAGACCCAGTACTTC	CASSPQQGRETQYF
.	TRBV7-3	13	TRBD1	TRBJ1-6	TGTGCCAGCAGCTTCCAGGGGGAGTCACCCCTCCACTTT	CASSFQGESPLHF
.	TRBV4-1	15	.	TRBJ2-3	TGCGCCAGCAGCCAAGGGGCGCGGGGCACAGATACGCAGTATTTT	CASSQGARGTDTQYF
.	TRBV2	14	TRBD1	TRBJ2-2	TGTGCCAGCAGGCCCGACAGGGGTAACGGGGAGCTGTTTTTT	CASRPDRGNGELFF
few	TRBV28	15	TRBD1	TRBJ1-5	TGTGCCAGCAGAACGACAGGGCTCTCCAATCAGCCCCAGCATTTT	CASRTTGLSNQPQHF
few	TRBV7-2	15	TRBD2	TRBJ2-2	TGTGCCAGCAGCTCCACTCCGGGGGGCACCGGGGAGCTGTTTTTT	CASSSTPGGTGELFF
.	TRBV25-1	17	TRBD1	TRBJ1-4	TGTGCCAGCAGTGAAATCCGAGCCGGGACAGGGCGAGAAAAACTGTTTTTT	CASSEIRAGTGREKLFF
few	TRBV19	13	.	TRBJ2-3	TGTGCCAGTAGTATTGGATTGGCAGATACGCAGTATTTT	CASSIGLADTQYF
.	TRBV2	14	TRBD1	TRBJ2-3	TGTGCCAGCAGCCCGCAGGGGGGCACAGATACGCAGTATTTT	CASSPQGGTDTQYF
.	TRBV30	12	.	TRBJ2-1	TGTGCCTGGAGTGTTAGTGGTTATGAGCAGTTCTTC	CAWSVSGYEQFF
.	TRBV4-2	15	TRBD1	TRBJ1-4	TGTGCCAGCAGCCAAGATTTACAGGGGAATGAAAAACTGTTTTTT	CASSQDLQGNEKLFF
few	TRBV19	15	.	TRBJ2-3	TGTGCCACCACAATAAGAAGCGGTAGCACAGATACGCAGTATTTT	CATTIRSGSTDTQYF
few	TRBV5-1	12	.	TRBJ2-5	TGCGCCAGCAGCACTTCTTTCGAGACCCAGTACTTC	CASSTSFETQYF
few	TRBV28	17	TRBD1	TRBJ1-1	TGTGCCAGCAGCCCCTTCGGGAGGGGGCTTACGAACACTGAAGCTTTCTTT	CASSPFGRGLTNTEAFF
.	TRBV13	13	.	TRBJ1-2	TGTGCCAGCAGCTTAAAGGGACCCTATGGCTACACCTTC	CASSLKGPYGYTF
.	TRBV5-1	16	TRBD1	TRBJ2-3	TGCGCCAGCAGCTTCGTGGGACAGGGGGTTCCAGATACGCAGTATTTT	CASSFVGQGVPDTQYF
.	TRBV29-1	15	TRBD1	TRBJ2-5	TGCAGCGTTCCCGGACAGGCCCTCCACCAAGAGACCCAGTACTTC	CSVPGQALHQETQYF
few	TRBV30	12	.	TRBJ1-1	TGTGCCTGGAGTGCCACTTACTCTGAAGCTTTCTTT	CAWSATYSEAFF
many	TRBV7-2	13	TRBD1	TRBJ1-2	TGTGCCAGCAGCAACAGGGGATTACGGGGCTACACCTTC	CASSNRGLRGYTF
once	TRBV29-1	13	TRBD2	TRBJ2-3	TGCAGCGTTGATAGCGGGAGCACAGATACGCAGTATTTT	CSVDSGSTDTQYF
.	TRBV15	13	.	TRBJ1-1	TGTGCCACCAGCATGGCCCTAAACACTGAAGCTTTCTTT	CATSMALNTEAFF
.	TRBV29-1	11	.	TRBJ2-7	TGCAGCGTCCTAGTCGGGTACGAGCAGTACTTC	CSVLVGYEQYF
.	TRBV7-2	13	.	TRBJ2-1	TGTGCCAGCAGCTCCCGAAACGGCAATGAGCAGTTCTTC	CASSSRNGNEQFF
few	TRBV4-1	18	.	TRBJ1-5	TGCGCCAGCAGCCTGAAATGGGCTCGCCGGGACCCCAATCAGCCCCAGCATTTT	CASSLKWARRDPNQPQHF
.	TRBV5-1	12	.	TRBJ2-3	TGCGCCAGCAGCGGAAAGACAGATACGCAGTATTTT	CASSGKTDTQYF
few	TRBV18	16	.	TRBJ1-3	TGTGCCAGCTCCGCCGAAAATGGACAGTTCGGAAACACCATATATTTT	CASSAENGQFGNTIYF
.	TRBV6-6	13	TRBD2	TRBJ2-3	TGTGCCACCCGGACTAGCGGGGGGGATACGCAGTATTTT	CATRTSGGDTQYF
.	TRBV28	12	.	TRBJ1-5	TGTGCCAGCAGAATTAGCAATCAGCCCCAGCATTTT	CASRISNQPQHF
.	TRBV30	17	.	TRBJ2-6	TGTGCCTGGAGTGGGGGGGCATTAAGCTCTGGGGCCAACGTCCTGACTTTC	CAWSGGALSSGANVLTF
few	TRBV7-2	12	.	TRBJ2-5	TGTGCCAGCAGCTTAGTAGTGGAGACCCAGTACTTC	CASSLVVETQYF
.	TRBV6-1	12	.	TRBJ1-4	TGTGCCAGCCGAACAACTAATGAAAAACTGTTTTTT	CASRTTNEKLFF
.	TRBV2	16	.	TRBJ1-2	TGTGCCAGCAGTGAAGCCTCAGATAGGGCCGTACGAACCTACACCTTC	CASSEASDRAVRTYTF
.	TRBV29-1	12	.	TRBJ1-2	TGCAGCGTTGACAGGGTTTCGGGTGGCTACACCTTC	CSVDRVSGGYTF
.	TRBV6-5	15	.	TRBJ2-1	TGTGCCAGCGTTCCCAGGGGTGTGGGAATCGGGGAGCAGTTCTTC	CASVPRGVGIGEQFF
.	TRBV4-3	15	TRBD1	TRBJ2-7	TGCGCCAGCAGCCAGCAGACAGGGGGAAACTACGAGCAGTACTTC	CASSQQTGGNYEQYF
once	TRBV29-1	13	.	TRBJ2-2	TGCAGCGTTGAAGCGGGGCACGCCGGGGAGCTGTTTTTT	CSVEAGHAGELFF
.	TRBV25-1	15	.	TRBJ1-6	TGTGCCAGCAGTGAATGGCGGGTCGGGAATTCACCCCTCCACTTT	CASSEWRVGNSPLHF
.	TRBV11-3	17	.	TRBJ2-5	TGTGCCAGCAGCTTAGGAGCGGCCGGGGGCACCCAAGAGACCCAGTACTTC	CASSLGAAGGTQETQYF
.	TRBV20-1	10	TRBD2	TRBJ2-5	TGCAGTGCTAGCCGACTAGCACACAACTTC	CSASRLAHNF
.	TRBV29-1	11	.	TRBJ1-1	TGCAGCGTTGCGGTGAACACTGAAGCTTTCTTT	CSVAVNTEAFF
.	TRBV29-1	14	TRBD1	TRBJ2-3	TGCAGCGTTGGACAGGGGGCGAGCACAGATACGCAGTATTTT	CSVGQGASTDTQYF
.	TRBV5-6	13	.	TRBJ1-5	TGTGCCAGCAGCTTGAGGGGAAATCAGCCCCAGCATTTT	CASSLRGNQPQHF
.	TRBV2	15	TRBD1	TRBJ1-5	TGTGCCAGCAGTGAGGGGGCAGGGGGTAGTCAGCCCCAGCATTTT	CASSEGAGGSQPQHF
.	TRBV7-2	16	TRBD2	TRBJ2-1	TGTGCCAGCAGCTGGACCCGGGGGGGATCTCACAATGAGCAGTTCTTC	CASSWTRGGSHNEQFF
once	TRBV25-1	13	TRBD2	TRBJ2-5	TGTGCCAGCAGTGCTAGCGGACGGGAGACCCAGTACTTC	CASSASGRETQYF
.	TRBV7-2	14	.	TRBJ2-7	TGCGCCAGCAGCTTAGGCGGGATCGGGTGGGGGCAGTACTTC	CASSLGGIGWGQYF
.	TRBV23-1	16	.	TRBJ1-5	TGCGCCAGCAGTCAACTCCAGGGGATACGCAATCAGCCCCAGCATTTT	CASSQLQGIRNQPQHF
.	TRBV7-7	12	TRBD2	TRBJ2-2	TGTGCTAGCAGCCTTAGCGGGGGAAAGCTGTTTTTT	CASSLSGGKLFF